The rows below give T cell receptor beta chains drawn from one sample of a study of PD-1 blockade in classical Hodgkin lymphoma. The protocol was immunoSEQ multiplex PCR, while the TCRdb copy is restricted to in-frame clones and leaves out a portion. The sample carries about 13,000 clones, more than 60% recorded once. The sample was CD8+ T cells from blood, taken at baseline. These receptors all stem from a human donor with classical Hodgkin lymphoma. Both conserved end residues are part of each CDR3. The D gene is left open where the match is weak. Expanded clones get a size class; other rows say once, few or many, or leave the size out.

j_call: TRBJ1-2; v_call: TRBV2; d_call: TRBD1; clone_size: NA; cdr3_nt: TGTGCCAGCAATCGCCCGGACAGGGTATGGGATGATTATGGCTACACCTTC; cdr3_aa: CASNRPDRVWDDYGYTF
j_call: TRBJ2-7; v_call: TRBV9; d_call: NA; clone_size: NA; cdr3_nt: TGTGCCAGCAGCGTAGGAAGCACCGTCTACGAGCAGTACTTC; cdr3_aa: CASSVGSTVYEQYF
j_call: TRBJ1-1; v_call: TRBV28; d_call: NA; clone_size: NA; cdr3_nt: TGTGCCAGCAGTTTTATTTCCCCAGGGAGTACCGAGCCAGACAGCTGGAACACTGAAGCTTTCTTT; cdr3_aa: CASSFISPGSTEPDSWNTEAFF
j_call: TRBJ1-2; v_call: TRBV5-1; d_call: NA; clone_size: NA; cdr3_nt: TGCGCCAGCAGTCCTATTGGGGGCGCGGAGTATGGCTACACCTTC; cdr3_aa: CASSPIGGAEYGYTF
j_call: TRBJ2-1; v_call: TRBV25-1; d_call: NA; clone_size: NA; cdr3_nt: TGTGCCAGCAGTGAAAGAGGGGGTCAAGGCAATGAGCAGTTCTTC; cdr3_aa: CASSERGGQGNEQFF
j_call: TRBJ1-2; v_call: TRBV6-5; d_call: TRBD1; clone_size: NA; cdr3_nt: TGTGCCAGCACCATAGAGGGACAGGGTGTTTATGGCTACACCTTC; cdr3_aa: CASTIEGQGVYGYTF
j_call: TRBJ2-1; v_call: TRBV7-6; d_call: TRBD2; clone_size: NA; cdr3_nt: TGTGCCAGCACCCCGGGGGGAAATGAGCAGTTCTTC; cdr3_aa: CASTPGGNEQFF
j_call: TRBJ1-1; v_call: TRBV7-3; d_call: TRBD1; clone_size: NA; cdr3_nt: TGTGCCAGCAGTCGTCCTCGGACAGGGGGCGACCAGAACACTGAAGCTTTCTTT; cdr3_aa: CASSRPRTGGDQNTEAFF
j_call: TRBJ2-1; v_call: TRBV5-1; d_call: TRBD2; clone_size: NA; cdr3_nt: TGCGCCAGCACTTCTGCTTGGGAGGGGCAGGGTAGGAATGAGCAGTTCTTC; cdr3_aa: CASTSAWEGQGRNEQFF
j_call: TRBJ1-5; v_call: TRBV28; d_call: NA; clone_size: NA; cdr3_nt: TGTGCCAGCAGCCACATGGTCAGCATCCATAGCAATCAGCCCCAGCATTTT; cdr3_aa: CASSHMVSIHSNQPQHF
j_call: TRBJ1-1; v_call: TRBV7-9; d_call: NA; clone_size: NA; cdr3_nt: TGTGCCAGCACCCCCCGGGCGTTTTTAATGAACACTGAAGCTTTCTTT; cdr3_aa: CASTPRAFLMNTEAFF
j_call: TRBJ2-5; v_call: TRBV2; d_call: TRBD2; clone_size: NA; cdr3_nt: TGTGCCAGCAGTCCGTGGACTAGCGGGGCTGGAGAGACCCAGTACTTC; cdr3_aa: CASSPWTSGAGETQYF
j_call: TRBJ2-1; v_call: TRBV11-2; d_call: TRBD2; clone_size: once; cdr3_nt: TGTGCCAGCAGCACCGGGACTAGCGGGGTTTTTGCCGAGTTCTTC; cdr3_aa: CASSTGTSGVFAEFF
j_call: TRBJ1-1; v_call: TRBV11-2; d_call: NA; clone_size: few; cdr3_nt: TGTGCCAGCAGCTTAGGACGCACTGAAGCTTTCTTT; cdr3_aa: CASSLGRTEAFF
j_call: TRBJ2-7; v_call: TRBV11-2; d_call: TRBD2; clone_size: NA; cdr3_nt: TGTGCCAGCAGCTTAGGGACTAGCGGGCCCTACGAGCAGTACTTC; cdr3_aa: CASSLGTSGPYEQYF
j_call: TRBJ2-1; v_call: TRBV2; d_call: TRBD2; clone_size: NA; cdr3_nt: TGTGCCAGCAGTGAAGGTGGGCGGGGGGGCTCGTACAATGAGCAGTTCTTC; cdr3_aa: CASSEGGRGGSYNEQFF
j_call: TRBJ2-7; v_call: TRBV11-3; d_call: NA; clone_size: NA; cdr3_nt: TGTGCCAGCAGCCAGACAGGCTCCTACGAGCAGTACTTC; cdr3_aa: CASSQTGSYEQYF
j_call: TRBJ1-6; v_call: TRBV7-9; d_call: NA; clone_size: few; cdr3_nt: TGTGCCAGCAGCCCATGGGCCTATAATTCACCCCTCCACTTT; cdr3_aa: CASSPWAYNSPLHF
j_call: TRBJ2-7; v_call: TRBV18; d_call: NA; clone_size: NA; cdr3_nt: TGTGCCAGCTCACCACCGAATGCGGTTTCCTACGAGCAGTACTTC; cdr3_aa: CASSPPNAVSYEQYF
j_call: TRBJ2-5; v_call: TRBV25-1; d_call: NA; clone_size: NA; cdr3_nt: TGTGCCAGCAGTGAACAGGTCCAAGAGACCCAGTACTTC; cdr3_aa: CASSEQVQETQYF
j_call: TRBJ2-7; v_call: TRBV4-2; d_call: NA; clone_size: NA; cdr3_nt: TGTGCCAGCAGCCCTCAGGGGTACGAGCAGTACTTC; cdr3_aa: CASSPQGYEQYF
j_call: TRBJ1-5; v_call: TRBV28; d_call: TRBD1; clone_size: NA; cdr3_nt: TGTGCCAGCAGTTTACGGACAGGCACCCTCCGGGATCAGCCCCAGCATTTT; cdr3_aa: CASSLRTGTLRDQPQHF
j_call: TRBJ1-1; v_call: TRBV7-6; d_call: NA; clone_size: NA; cdr3_nt: TGTGCCAGCAGCTTAAGGTACGACTATGAAACTGAAGCTTTCTTT; cdr3_aa: CASSLRYDYETEAFF
j_call: TRBJ2-1; v_call: TRBV11-2; d_call: NA; clone_size: NA; cdr3_nt: TGTGCCAGCAGCTTGATTGGTGTGGATGAGCAGTTCTTC; cdr3_aa: CASSLIGVDEQFF
j_call: TRBJ1-3; v_call: TRBV6-1; d_call: NA; clone_size: NA; cdr3_nt: TGTGCCAGCAGTGAACAGGGTATTTCTGGAAACACCATATATTTT; cdr3_aa: CASSEQGISGNTIYF
j_call: TRBJ2-1; v_call: TRBV9; d_call: TRBD1; clone_size: NA; cdr3_nt: TGTGCCAGCAGCCACCGACAGGGAAATGAAGGCAATGAGCAGTTCTTC; cdr3_aa: CASSHRQGNEGNEQFF
j_call: TRBJ1-1; v_call: TRBV28; d_call: NA; clone_size: medium-sized; cdr3_nt: TGTGCCAGCAGTTCACTACAGGGCAGGAGAGGCACTGAAGCTTTCTTT; cdr3_aa: CASSSLQGRRGTEAFF
j_call: TRBJ2-3; v_call: TRBV5-4; d_call: NA; clone_size: NA; cdr3_nt: TGTGCCAGCAGCTCCTACAGGGTCAGCACAGATACGCAGTATTTT; cdr3_aa: CASSSYRVSTDTQYF
j_call: TRBJ1-2; v_call: TRBV25-1; d_call: NA; clone_size: few; cdr3_nt: TGTGCCAGCAGTGAACCGGGCGGTGGCTACACCTTC; cdr3_aa: CASSEPGGGYTF
j_call: TRBJ2-1; v_call: TRBV4-1; d_call: TRBD2; clone_size: NA; cdr3_nt: TGCGCCAGCAGCCAAGGGCCCCTAGCGGCGAACAATGAGCAGTTCTTC; cdr3_aa: CASSQGPLAANNEQFF
j_call: TRBJ1-5; v_call: TRBV29-1; d_call: NA; clone_size: medium-sized; cdr3_nt: TGCAGCGTTGAAGATTTTGCAGGGACACCCGAGCCCCAGCATTTT; cdr3_aa: CSVEDFAGTPEPQHF
j_call: TRBJ1-3; v_call: TRBV4-3; d_call: NA; clone_size: NA; cdr3_nt: TGCGCCAGCAGCCAAGATTTCGGCAGCAACACCATATATTTT; cdr3_aa: CASSQDFGSNTIYF
j_call: TRBJ2-2; v_call: TRBV11-2; d_call: TRBD1; clone_size: NA; cdr3_nt: TGTGCCAGCAGCTTAGATCCGGGACAGGGCCCGAACACCGGGGAGCTGTTTTTT; cdr3_aa: CASSLDPGQGPNTGELFF
j_call: TRBJ1-2; v_call: TRBV27; d_call: NA; clone_size: few; cdr3_nt: TGTGCCAGCAGTCCACAGCCCGTTGAAGGCTATGGCTACACCTTC; cdr3_aa: CASSPQPVEGYGYTF
j_call: TRBJ1-2; v_call: TRBV11-2; d_call: NA; clone_size: NA; cdr3_nt: TGTGCCAGCAGCTATGGCAGCTTCTATGGCTACACCTTC; cdr3_aa: CASSYGSFYGYTF
j_call: TRBJ2-3; v_call: TRBV11-1; d_call: TRBD2; clone_size: NA; cdr3_nt: TGTGCCAGCAGCCCTAGCGGGGGGGCAGTAGATACGCAGTATTTT; cdr3_aa: CASSPSGGAVDTQYF
j_call: TRBJ2-4; v_call: TRBV13; d_call: TRBD1; clone_size: NA; cdr3_nt: TGTGCCAGCAGCTCGAGGGACAGGGAAAAAAACATTCAGTACTTC; cdr3_aa: CASSSRDREKNIQYF
j_call: TRBJ2-7; v_call: TRBV7-9; d_call: NA; clone_size: NA; cdr3_nt: TGTGCCAGCAGGGGGACATTCTACGAGCAGTACTTC; cdr3_aa: CASRGTFYEQYF
j_call: TRBJ2-2; v_call: TRBV2; d_call: NA; clone_size: medium-sized; cdr3_nt: TGTGCCAGCAGTGCGGGGGTTACGGCACCCGGGGAGCTGTTTTTT; cdr3_aa: CASSAGVTAPGELFF
j_call: TRBJ2-1; v_call: TRBV29-1; d_call: NA; clone_size: few; cdr3_nt: TGCAGCGTTGATGGCTTAGTGGTGGACAATGAGCAGTTCTTC; cdr3_aa: CSVDGLVVDNEQFF
j_call: TRBJ2-7; v_call: TRBV5-3; d_call: TRBD2; clone_size: NA; cdr3_nt: TGTGCCAGAACCCGTGCGGGAGCGTCCTACGAGCAGTACTTC; cdr3_aa: CARTRAGASYEQYF
j_call: TRBJ2-7; v_call: TRBV9; d_call: NA; clone_size: NA; cdr3_nt: TGTGCCAGCAGCGTAGGAGAGGAATACGAGCAGTACTTC; cdr3_aa: CASSVGEEYEQYF
j_call: TRBJ1-2; v_call: TRBV30; d_call: TRBD1; clone_size: once; cdr3_nt: TGTGCCTGGAGTGCAGGGGGCGACTATGGCTACACCTTC; cdr3_aa: CAWSAGGDYGYTF
j_call: TRBJ1-1; v_call: TRBV6-5; d_call: NA; clone_size: NA; cdr3_nt: TGTGCCAGCAGTTACTCAACGGGGGAACGGTCTGAAGCTTTCTTT; cdr3_aa: CASSYSTGERSEAFF
j_call: TRBJ2-1; v_call: TRBV15; d_call: TRBD2; clone_size: NA; cdr3_nt: TGTGCCACCAGCGACCCGATACTAGCGGGGGGGCCGTGGATTTACAATGAGCAGTTCTTC; cdr3_aa: CATSDPILAGGPWIYNEQFF
j_call: TRBJ2-7; v_call: TRBV4-3; d_call: TRBD2; clone_size: NA; cdr3_nt: TGCGCCAGCAGCAGCGGATTGGTTAGAGCGGGGGGGTGGGCCTACGAGCAGTACTTC; cdr3_aa: CASSSGLVRAGGWAYEQYF
j_call: TRBJ2-1; v_call: TRBV9; d_call: TRBD1; clone_size: NA; cdr3_nt: TGTGCCAGCAGCTCATCCGGGACAGGGGCCTACAATGAGCAGTTCTTC; cdr3_aa: CASSSSGTGAYNEQFF
j_call: TRBJ2-3; v_call: TRBV7-3; d_call: TRBD2; clone_size: NA; cdr3_nt: TGTGCCAGCAGTCCTTATGGCGGGGGGATGGTAGATACGCAGTATTTT; cdr3_aa: CASSPYGGGMVDTQYF
j_call: TRBJ2-7; v_call: TRBV7-2; d_call: TRBD1; clone_size: NA; cdr3_nt: TGTGCCAGCAGCTTTATATACGACAGGGGTTCCTACGAGCAGTACTTC; cdr3_aa: CASSFIYDRGSYEQYF
j_call: TRBJ1-5; v_call: TRBV2; d_call: NA; clone_size: NA; cdr3_nt: TGTGCCAGCACTTCAAAAAGGACACGGCCCGGGCCCCAGCATTTT; cdr3_aa: CASTSKRTRPGPQHF
j_call: TRBJ2-3; v_call: TRBV28; d_call: TRBD1; clone_size: NA; cdr3_nt: TGTGCCAGCAGTCCTCCCCCGGACAGGAGCCCCGCAGATACGCAGTATTTT; cdr3_aa: CASSPPPDRSPADTQYF